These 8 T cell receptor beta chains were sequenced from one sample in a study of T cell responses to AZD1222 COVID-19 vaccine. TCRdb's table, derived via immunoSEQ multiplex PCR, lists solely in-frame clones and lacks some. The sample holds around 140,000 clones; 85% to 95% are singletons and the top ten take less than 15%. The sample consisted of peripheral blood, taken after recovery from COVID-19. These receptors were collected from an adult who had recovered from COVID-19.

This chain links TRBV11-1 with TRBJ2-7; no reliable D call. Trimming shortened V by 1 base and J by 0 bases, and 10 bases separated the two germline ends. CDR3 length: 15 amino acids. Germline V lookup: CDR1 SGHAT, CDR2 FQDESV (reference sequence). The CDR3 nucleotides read TGTGCCAGCAGCTTAGGGACGGCTAGCTCCTACGAGCAGTACTTC. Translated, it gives CASSLGTASSYEQYF.

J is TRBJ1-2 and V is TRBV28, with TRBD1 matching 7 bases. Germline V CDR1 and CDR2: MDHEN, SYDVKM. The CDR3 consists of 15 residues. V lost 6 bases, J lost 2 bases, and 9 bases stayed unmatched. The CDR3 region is CASRLPGGANYGYTF. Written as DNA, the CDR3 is TGTGCCAGCAGGCTCCCAGGGGGAGCCAACTATGGCTACACCTTC.

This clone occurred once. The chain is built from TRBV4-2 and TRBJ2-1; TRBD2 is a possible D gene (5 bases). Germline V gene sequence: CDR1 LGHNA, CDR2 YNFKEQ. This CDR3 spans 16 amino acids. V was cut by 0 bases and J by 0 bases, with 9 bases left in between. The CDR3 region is CASSQDLGSSYNEQFF. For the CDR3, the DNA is TGTGCCAGCAGCCAAGATTTAGGGAGCTCCTACAATGAGCAGTTCTTC.

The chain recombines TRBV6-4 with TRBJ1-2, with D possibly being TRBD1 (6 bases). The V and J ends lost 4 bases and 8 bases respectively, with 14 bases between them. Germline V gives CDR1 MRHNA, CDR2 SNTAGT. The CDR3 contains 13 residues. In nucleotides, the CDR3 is TGTGCCAGCAGTGCGGGGGGGGCAAACGGCTACACCTTC. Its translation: CASSAGGANGYTF.

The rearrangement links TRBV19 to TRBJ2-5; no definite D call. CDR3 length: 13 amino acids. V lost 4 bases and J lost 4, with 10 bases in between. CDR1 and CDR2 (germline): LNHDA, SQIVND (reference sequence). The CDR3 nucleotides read TGTGCCAGTAGTACCGTGAATCTAGAGACCCAGTACTTC. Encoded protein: CASSTVNLETQYF. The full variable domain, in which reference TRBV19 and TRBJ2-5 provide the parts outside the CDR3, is DGGITQSPKYLFRKEGQNVTLSCEQNLNHDAMYWYRQDPGQGLRLIYYSQIVNDFQKGDIAEGYSVSREKKESFPLTVTSAQKNPTAFYLCASSTVNLETQYFGPGTRLLVL.

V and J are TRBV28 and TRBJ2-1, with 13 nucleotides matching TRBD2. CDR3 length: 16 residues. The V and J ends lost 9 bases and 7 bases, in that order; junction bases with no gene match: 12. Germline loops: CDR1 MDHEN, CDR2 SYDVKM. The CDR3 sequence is CASYPPGLAGRNEQFF. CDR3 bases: TGTGCCAGTTATCCGCCGGGACTAGCGGGAAGGAATGAGCAGTTCTTC. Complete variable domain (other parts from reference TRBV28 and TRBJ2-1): DVKVTQSSRYLVKRTGEKVFLECVQDMDHENMFWYRQDPGLGLRLIYFSYDVKMKEKGDIPEGYSVSREKKERFSLILESASTNQTSMYLCASYPPGLAGRNEQFFGPGTRLTVL.

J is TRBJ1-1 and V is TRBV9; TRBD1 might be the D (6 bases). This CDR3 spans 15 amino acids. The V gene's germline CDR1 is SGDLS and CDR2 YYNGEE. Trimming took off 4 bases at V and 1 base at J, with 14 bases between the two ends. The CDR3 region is CASSPTGQPNTEAFF. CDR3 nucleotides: TGTGCCAGCAGCCCTACAGGACAGCCGAACACTGAAGCTTTCTTT.

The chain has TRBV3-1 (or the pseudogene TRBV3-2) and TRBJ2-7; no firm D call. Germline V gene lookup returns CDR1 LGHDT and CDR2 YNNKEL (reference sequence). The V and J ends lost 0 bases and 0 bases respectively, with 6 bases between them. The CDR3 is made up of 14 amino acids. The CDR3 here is CASSQEGSSYEQYF. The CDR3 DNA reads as TGTGCCAGCAGCCAAGAGGGTAGCTCCTACGAGCAGTACTTC.